This TCR beta chain derives from a study of cytomegalovirus exposure and HLA in healthy donors. The V gene's germline CDR1 is SGDLS and CDR2 YYNGEE. The junction had 7 bases not matched to a gene; V was cut back by 1 base and J by 6 bases. This CDR3 is built from 17 residues. The PCR employed 60 Vbeta primers together with 13 Jbeta primers. TCRdb keeps only in-frame clones here, not all; method: immunoSEQ multiplex PCR. In the table there are under 150,000 clones, about 75% of which are singletons. This receptor was obtained from a woman aged 40 to 50 in good health and CMV-seronegative. The chain uses TRBV9 and TRBJ2-4; the match to TRBD2 covers 13 bases. Sequenced sample: PBMCs. In DNA form, the CDR3 reads TGTGCCAGCAGCGTATCAACTAGCGGGGGGGCGGGAAACATTCAGTACTTC. It codes for CASSVSTSGGAGNIQYF. The variable domain in full, completed from reference TRBV9 and TRBJ2-4, reads DSGVTQTPKHLITATGQRVTLRCSPRSGDLSVYWYQQSLDQGLQFLIQYYNGEERAKGNILERFSAQQFPDLHSELNLSSLELGDSALYFCASSVSTSGGAGNIQYFGAGTRLSVL.